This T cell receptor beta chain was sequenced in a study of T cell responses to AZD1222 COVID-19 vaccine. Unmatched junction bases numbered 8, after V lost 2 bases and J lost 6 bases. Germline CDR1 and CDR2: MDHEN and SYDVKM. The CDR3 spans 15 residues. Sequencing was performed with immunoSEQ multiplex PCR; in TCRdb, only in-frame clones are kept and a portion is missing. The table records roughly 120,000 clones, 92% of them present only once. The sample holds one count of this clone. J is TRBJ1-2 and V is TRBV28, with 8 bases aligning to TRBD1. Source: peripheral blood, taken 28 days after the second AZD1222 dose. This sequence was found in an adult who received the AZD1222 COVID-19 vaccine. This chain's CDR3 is CASSLRDRKRDGYTF. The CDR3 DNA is TGTGCCAGCAGTTTAAGGGACAGGAAGAGAGATGGCTACACCTTC.